This T cell receptor (beta chain) was found in a study of blood T cell repertoires in COVID-19. Assay: immunoSEQ multiplex PCR; the TCRdb copy retains only in-frame clones and omits some. The sample lists 110,000 to 150,000 clones, around 86% occurring once. The TCR sequence derives from an elderly woman with acute or convalescent COVID-19. The material sequenced was peripheral blood.

The CDR3 reads CASSLTSDRRSYTF. The CDR3, as DNA: TGTGCCAGCAGTTTAACGTCGGACAGAAGAAGCTACACCTTC. The rearrangement uses TRBV27 and TRBJ1-2; D perhaps matches TRBD1 (6 bases). V was pared by 2 bases and J by 9 bases, with 16 bases between. Germline CDR1 reads MNHEY; CDR2 reads SMNVEV (reference sequence). The CDR3 is 14 amino acids.